This T cell receptor (beta chain) comes out of a study of blood T cells in healthy people across ages (dated by TCRdb to about 2015). Some background on the complete study: In model experiments, roughly one uniquely barcoded TCR beta cDNA molecule per two T cells was captured by template switching. Using deep sequencing normalized with unique cDNA molecular identifiers, the study measured how TCR beta repertoire diversity changes with age. The donors were divided into four age groups: young (average around 16 years), middle-aged (roughly 42), aged (about 60) and long-lived (around 80). To avoid experimental bias, donors of different ages were randomly spread across the sequencing lanes. Two additional independent replicas of 1 million unique cDNA reads from the same blood draw were analyzed for two donors (one aged 18 to 30 and one aged 80 or older).

Receptor libraries were prepared by 5' RACE. The sequencing machine was an Illumina HiSeq 2500. A second PCR of about 6 to 12 cycles was performed with a sample-barcoded 5' primer and a J-beta primer mix. A unique molecular identifier was introduced onto each TCR beta cDNA molecule by a template-switch 5' adaptor carrying 12 random nucleotides. Each sample yielded at least 2.5 million CDR3-containing paired-end reads. First-strand cDNA was synthesized from all RNA with the Mint cDNA synthesis kit, primed by a TRBC-specific oligonucleotide. Following uracil-DNA glycosylase treatment, all cDNA underwent a first 18-cycle PCR with the universal primers M1SS and BC2_uni_R. For the original study's pipeline: Normalization of each sample was performed by random selection of 1 million high-quality reads, each carrying a distinct molecular identifier. Instead of being binned into consensus sequences, reads that shared molecular identifiers were thrown out. MiTCR, run with a Q25 quality threshold and the strictest error-elimination algorithm, handled CDR3 identification, clonotype clustering and error correction. A nonparametric unseen species model using Euler transformation provided a lower-bound estimate of total TCR beta diversity. TCRdb trimmed public reads at Q25 via fastp, called clones via MiXCR and kept in-frame beta chains. Every distinct CDR3 protein forms one entry, paired with its most common genes and DNA. The V and J calls were not made by the authors but by TCRdb's processing. The sample table contains 1.5 million to 2 million distinct CDR3 sequences; only one count was recorded for about 50% of them. Over 2% of the sample rests with the top ten.

General conclusions and limits of the study: Estimates of total diversity from one million sequenced T cells were regarded as lower bounds and underestimates. Compared with the aged group, the long-lived group had more naive CD4+ T cells, fewer expanded clones and increased TCR diversity, a pattern suggesting age selection. Since profiling was done on bulk unsorted PBMCs, naive and antigen-experienced compartments could not be conclusively compared. As age increased, observed TCR beta diversity per million T cells dropped in a roughly linear way, and a significant reduction was already evident by age 40. Observed TCR beta diversity correlated strongly with the percentage of naive T cells measured by flow cytometry. The CMV infection status of donors was not known, potentially confounding age-related changes in expanded clonotypes.

Remarks on this clonotype: The clone's antigen remains unknown. Base qualities were left out, and no much larger clone turns up one base away.

From a lookup of the germline V gene (reference sequence), CDR1 and CDR2 are MNHEY and SMNVEV. V lost 4 bases and J lost 8 bases; the stretch between them is 14 bases long. There are 14 amino acids in the CDR3, from cysteine to phenylalanine inclusive. The kept DNA is CDR3 alone, 42 bases in frame from the first base. The donors were about 40 Caucasian individuals from Russia, aged roughly 6 to 100 years, who were systemically healthy. Around 9.8 milliliters of peripheral blood were collected from each donor into EDTA-treated Vacutainer tubes. Ficoll-Paque density-gradient centrifugation was used to isolate PBMCs, with at least 6.5 million per sample. Trizol reagent was used to extract total RNA from the PBMCs, yielding at least 5 micrograms per sample. For every donor, an aliquot of PBMCs went through flow cytometry to measure the percentages of naive CD45RAhigh/CD27high T cells.

What was sequenced was blood. This chain joins TRBV27 to TRBJ1-4; matching of 6 bases hints at TRBD1 as the D gene. The sequence was collected from a woman between 40 and 55 years old in good health. The DNA is as follows: TGTGCCAGCAGTTCCCCGGGGGCTGGGGAAAAACTGTTTTTT. This is translated as CASSSPGAGEKLFF. Outside the CDR3, residues come from the reference TRBV27 and TRBJ1-4 proteins, so the full variable domain is: EAQVTQNPRYLITVTGKKLTVTCSQNMNHEYMSWYRQDPGLGLRQIYYSMNVEVTDKGDVPEGYKVSRKEKRNFPLILESPSPNQTSLYFCASSSPGAGEKLFFGSGTQLSVL.